Listed here are 29 T cell receptor beta chains from one sample, sequenced in a study of CD8+ T cells in alopecia areata. Isolated RNA was reverse transcribed into cDNA used as the sequencing template. Method: immunoSEQ multiplex PCR; TCRdb's copy keeps in-frame clones and lacks some. The table records 65,000 to 70,000 clones, about three fifths of them present only once. The sequencing used CD8+ T cells sorted from blood, collected at week 0. The receptor source for this set is a human donor with alopecia areata.

This clone was observed a handful of times. The chain couples TRBV5-4 to TRBJ2-3; D assignment may be TRBD1 or TRBD2 (5 bases each). The V and J ends lost 0 bases and 3 bases respectively, with 14 bases between them. The germline V gene has CDR1 SGHNT and CDR2 YYREEE (reference sequence). This CDR3 is 16 amino acids long. The CDR3 bases are TGTGCCAGCAGCTTGGGGCTGTCGGGACCTACAGATACGCAGTATTTT. As protein: CASSLGLSGPTDTQYF.

The chain couples TRBV5-6 to TRBJ2-7, with D tentatively TRBD1 (5 bases). V gave up 4 bases and J gave up 0 bases, with 11 bases separating them. The CDR3 consists of 14 residues. The germline CDR1 and CDR2 sequences are SGHDT and YYEEEE. CDR3 sequence: CASSLEGASYEQYF. In nucleotides, the CDR3 is TGTGCCAGCAGCCTCGAAGGGGCCTCCTACGAGCAGTACTTC. Supplemented by reference TRBV5-6 and TRBJ2-7, the full variable domain reads DAGVTQSPTHLIKTRGQQVTLRCSPKSGHDTVSWYQQALGQGPQFIFQYYEEEERQRGNFPDRFSGHQFPNYSSELNVNALLLGDSALYLCASSLEGASYEQYFGPGTRLTVT.

This clone was seen only a few times. J is TRBJ2-1 and V is TRBV5-1, with 9 bases that match TRBD1. The CDR3 contains 11 residues. V gave up 3 bases and J gave up 15 bases; unmatched junction bases: 4. Germline assignment: CDR1 SGHRS and CDR2 YFSETQ. For the CDR3, the DNA is TGCGCCAGCAGCTCCGGACAGGGGAGGTTCTTC. Translated, it gives CASSSGQGRFF.

The rearrangement joins TRBV4-3 to TRBJ2-7; TRBD1 agrees at 7 bases. The CDR3 runs 16 residues. Germline V gene sequence: CDR1 LGHNA, CDR2 YSLEER. The trim removed 0 bases at V and 7 bases at J, leaving 12 bases unmatched. CDR3 bases: TGCGCCAGCAGCCAAGACTCGTACAGGGGAATAGGGGAGCAGTACTTC. This encodes CASSQDSYRGIGEQYF.

J is TRBJ2-7 and V is TRBV4-3, with D unresolved. From germline, CDR1 is LGHNA and CDR2 YSLEER. The CDR3 extends over 15 amino acids. The V and J ends lost 0 bases and 2 bases respectively, with 11 bases between them. As DNA, the CDR3 is TGCGCCAGCAGCCAAGACAGCCGATCTACCTACGAGCAGTACTTC. Encoded protein: CASSQDSRSTYEQYF.

This clone showed up just once. The chain recombines TRBV5-6 with TRBJ1-5, with D unclear. The CDR3 spans 16 residues. Germline-derived CDR1 and CDR2 are SGHDT and YYEEEE. Trimming left V 0 bases short and J 2 bases short, with 12 bases between. CDR3 nucleotide sequence: TGTGCCAGCAGCTTGGCCGCGGAGTTCGGCAATCAGCCCCAGCATTTT. Translating gives CASSLAAEFGNQPQHF.

The chain employs TRBV19 and TRBJ1-5; D is uncertain. From germline, CDR1 is LNHDA and CDR2 SQIVND (reference sequence). The V end was cut by 4 bases, the J end by 6 bases, with 10 bases between. CDR3 size: 13 residues. CDR3: CASSSPPVQPQHF. As DNA, the CDR3 is TGTGCCAGTAGTAGCCCCCCAGTTCAGCCCCAGCATTTT.

This clone was picked up one time. The chain joins TRBV2 to TRBJ2-3; a weak D match, TRBD1 (5 bases). The CDR3 length is 13 residues. With 10 bases removed from V and 2 bases from J, the gap between germline ends came to 13 bases. Germline V gene sequence: CDR1 SNHLY, CDR2 FYNNEI. CDR3 region: CATSDTYTDTQYF. The CDR3, as DNA: TGTGCCACCTCGGACACCTACACAGATACGCAGTATTTT. Full variable domain (missing parts from reference TRBV2 and TRBJ2-3): EPEVTQTPSHQVTQMGQEVILRCVPISNHLYFYWYRQILGQKVEFLVSFYNNEISEKSEIFDDQFSVERPDGSNFTLKIRSTKLEDSAMYFCATSDTYTDTQYFGPGTRLTVL.

V and J are TRBV27 and TRBJ1-2; D call uncertain. Germline lookup yields CDR1 MNHEY and CDR2 SMNVEV (reference sequence). V lost 2 bases and J lost 1, with 14 bases in between. The CDR3 is 16 amino acids. The CDR3 reads CASSLLADRSNYGYTF. CDR3 nucleotide sequence: TGTGCCAGCAGTTTACTAGCAGATCGAAGTAACTATGGCTACACCTTC.

The chain couples TRBV7-2 to TRBJ2-1; TRBD2 aligns across 11 bases. The germline gives CDR1 SGHTA, CDR2 FQGNSA. CDR3 length: 12 amino acids. V shed 5 bases, J shed 14 bases, and the junction held 5 bases outside the gene matches. CDR3 DNA sequence: TGTGCCAGCAGCGCGGGACTAGCGGATGAGTTCTTC. Translating gives CASSAGLADEFF.

Only a few counts were recorded for this clone. One junction end disagrees with the germline gene, perhaps due to a read error. The chain joins TRBV5-5 to TRBJ2-7; 8 bases map to TRBD1. The germline CDR1 and CDR2 sequences are SGHKS and YYEKEE (reference sequence). This CDR3 region has 17 residues. The CDR3 loop is CASSQSTRGQGSDEQYF. DNA of the CDR3: TGCGCCAGCAGCCAATCGACGCGCGGACAGGGTTCGGACGAGCAGTACTTC.

The rearrangement joins TRBV29-1 to TRBJ2-2, with D perhaps being TRBD1 or TRBD2 (5 bases each). Trimming stripped 7 bases from V and 4 bases from J, with 22 bases between. Germline CDR1 reads SQVTM; CDR2 reads ANQGSEA. The CDR3 has 16 amino acids. The CDR3 here is CSATPQGVGSTGELFF. CDR3 nucleotides: TGCAGCGCAACCCCCCAGGGAGTGGGGAGCACCGGGGAGCTGTTTTTT.

V is TRBV27 and J is TRBJ1-2, with D tentatively TRBD1 (6 bases). There are 12 residues in the CDR3. Trimming took 10 bases from V and 7 from J, leaving 16 bases between them. Germline V gene sequence: CDR1 MNHEY, CDR2 SMNVEV (reference sequence). CDR3 bases: TGTGCCACCTTAGGGGGGAATTCTGGCTACACCTTC. It encodes CATLGGNSGYTF.

This rearrangement joins TRBV5-1 to TRBJ1-3; no definite D call. This CDR3 region has 14 residues. V gave up 6 bases and J gave up 0 bases, with 10 bases separating them. CDR1 is SGHRS and CDR2 is YFSETQ in the germline V gene. CDR3 DNA: TGCGCCAGCACGGCGGGTATCTCTGGAAACACCATATATTTT. It encodes CASTAGISGNTIYF.

This clone was counted ten times or more. Other nucleotide sequences from this sample produce the same CDR3. The V and J genes are TRBV7-9 and TRBJ2-2; D is unclear. V was shortened by 2 bases and J by 0 bases, with 1 base between the two germline ends. Germline CDR1 and CDR2: SEHNR and FQNEAQ (reference sequence). The CDR3 sequence is 13 residues long. CDR3 sequence reads: CASSLTNTGELFF. The CDR3 DNA follows: TGTGCCAGCAGCTTAACGAACACCGGGGAGCTGTTTTTT.

The CDR3 coding sequence is TGCGCCAGCAGCCACCTTAGCGGGGGCCGATACAATGAGCAGTTCTTC. This sequence encodes CASSHLSGGRYNEQFF. The chain has TRBV4-1 and TRBJ2-1; 9 bases align to TRBD2. The CDR3 has 16 amino acids. Looked up from germline, CDR1 is MGHRA and CDR2 is YSYEKL. V lost 3 bases, J lost 4 bases, and 7 bases stayed unmatched.

The J gene is TRBJ2-3, the V gene TRBV4-3; D gene ambiguous. Trimming took 1 base from V and 9 from J, leaving 11 bases between them. Germline CDR1 and CDR2: LGHNA and YSLEER. The CDR3 contains 13 residues. The CDR3 sequence: CASSQVGAYTQYF. CDR3 DNA: TGCGCCAGCAGCCAAGTGGGTGCATACACGCAGTATTTT.

This chain links TRBV2 with TRBJ1-2; TRBD1 matches at 8 bases. Germline V gene lookup returns CDR1 SNHLY and CDR2 FYNNEI. The CDR3 totals 13 residues. Losses at the gene ends were 8 bases for V and 1 base for J; bases not matched to a gene: 3. The CDR3 DNA reads TGTGCCAGCGGGGACAGGAGTAACTATGGCTACACCTTC. Protein: CASGDRSNYGYTF. The full variable domain, completed using reference TRBV2 and TRBJ1-2, is EPEVTQTPSHQVTQMGQEVILRCVPISNHLYFYWYRQILGQKVEFLVSFYNNEISEKSEIFDDQFSVERPDGSNFTLKIRSTKLEDSAMYFCASGDRSNYGYTFGSGTRLTVV.

V and J are TRBV15 and TRBJ2-3, with a weak D call TRBD2 (6 bases). Germline lookup yields CDR1 LNHNV and CDR2 YYDKDF (reference sequence). The V gene lost 3 bases and the J gene lost 6 bases, with 16 bases spanning the gap. The CDR3 runs to 15 residues. Written as DNA, the CDR3 is TGTGCCACCAGCAGTAGACTAGAGGGGTTGGATACGCAGTATTTT. It encodes CATSSRLEGLDTQYF.

V is TRBV2 and J is TRBJ2-4; tentatively, D is TRBD1 (6 bases). CDR3 length equals 18 residues. Trimming removed 6 bases at V and 0 bases at J, with 21 bases between. Per germline, CDR1 SNHLY and CDR2 FYNNEI. CDR3 DNA: TGTGCCAGCAGACAAACAGGGAGAGAAAGACTAGCCAAAAACATTCAGTACTTC. Translating it yields CASRQTGRERLAKNIQYF.

The chain couples TRBV27 to TRBJ2-7, with TRBD1 matching 9 bases. V gave up 5 bases and J gave up 1 base; unmatched junction bases: 9. In germline, CDR1 is MNHEY, CDR2 SMNVEV (reference sequence). The CDR3 contains 16 residues. CDR3 region: CASSPGTGFGSYEQYF. DNA for the CDR3: TGTGCCAGCAGTCCCGGGACAGGGTTCGGGTCCTACGAGCAGTACTTC.

The gene calls are TRBV28 and TRBJ2-2; 7 bases line up with TRBD2. The CDR3 consists of 15 residues. Germline loops: CDR1 MDHEN, CDR2 SYDVKM. V shed 6 bases, J shed 0 bases, and the junction held 4 bases outside the gene matches. The CDR3 coding sequence is TGTGCCAGCAGCTTACTAGCGTCGAACACCGGGGAGCTGTTTTTT. Translated, it gives CASSLLASNTGELFF.

The rearrangement uses TRBV30 and TRBJ1-1; D is undetermined. The CDR3 is made up of 13 amino acids. Germline V gene sequence: CDR1 GTSNPN, CDR2 SVGIG (reference sequence). Trimming cost V 3 bases and J 6 bases, with 14 bases left between them. CDR3 in DNA: TGTGCCTGGAGCCCAAATGGCCACGCTGAAGCTTTCTTT. Translation: CAWSPNGHAEAFF.

The V call is TRBV7-6, the J call TRBJ1-2; 10 bases align to TRBD1. This CDR3 spans 17 amino acids. Unmatched junction bases numbered 14, after V lost 2 bases and J lost 8 bases. In germline, CDR1 is SGHVS, CDR2 FNYEAQ. CDR3 region: CASSLIPSGTGAEGYTF. The CDR3 DNA reads TGTGCCAGCAGCTTAATCCCCTCCGGGACAGGGGCCGAGGGCTACACCTTC.

This clone was seen a few times. V is TRBV14 and J is TRBJ2-1, with no clear D. The CDR3 has 15 residues. CDR1 and CDR2 (germline): SGHDN, FVKESK. The V end was cut by 0 bases, the J end by 7 bases, with 13 bases between. The CDR3: CASSQDSSTYNEQFF. The CDR3 region has the DNA TGTGCCAGCAGCCAAGATTCGTCGACATATAATGAGCAGTTCTTC.

CDR3 sequence: CASSNTGPGETQYF. CDR3 nucleotide sequence: TGTGCCAGCAGCAACACAGGACCCGGGGAGACCCAGTACTTC. The V gene is TRBV7-3, the J gene TRBJ2-5, with D perhaps TRBD1 (5 bases). Trimming removed 5 bases at V and 5 bases at J, with 15 bases between. In germline, CDR1 is SGHTA, CDR2 FQGTGA. The CDR3 totals 14 residues.

This clone showed up just once. V and J are TRBV5-6 and TRBJ2-7; TRBD2 might be the D (6 bases). The V gene lost 4 bases and the J gene lost 2 bases, with 13 bases spanning the gap. This CDR3 has 14 residues. Germline-derived CDR1 and CDR2 are SGHDT and YYEEEE. The CDR3 region is CASSPGLGTYEQYF. CDR3 nucleotides: TGTGCCAGCAGCCCGGGACTCGGGACCTACGAGCAGTACTTC. The entire variable domain, with the rest obtained from reference TRBV5-6 and TRBJ2-7, is as follows: DAGVTQSPTHLIKTRGQQVTLRCSPKSGHDTVSWYQQALGQGPQFIFQYYEEEERQRGNFPDRFSGHQFPNYSSELNVNALLLGDSALYLCASSPGLGTYEQYFGPGTRLTVT.

V is TRBV18 and J is TRBJ1-1; no reliable D call. CDR1 and CDR2 (germline): KGHSH, LQKENI. The V and J ends lost 1 base and 8 bases respectively, with 8 bases between them. This CDR3 spans 12 amino acids. The CDR3 loop reads CASSPRGVEAFF. Here the CDR3 DNA reads TGTGCCAGCTCACCACGGGGTGTCGAAGCTTTCTTT.

This chain joins TRBV27 and TRBJ1-2, with D hard to call. The length of the CDR3 is 14 residues. Germline V gives CDR1 MNHEY, CDR2 SMNVEV (reference sequence). The ends were cut back, 6 bases at V and 8 bases at J, with 19 bases in the middle. The CDR3, as DNA: TGTGCCAGCAGCCGAACGGGGAGTTCCTCCGGCTACACCTTC. This encodes CASSRTGSSSGYTF.